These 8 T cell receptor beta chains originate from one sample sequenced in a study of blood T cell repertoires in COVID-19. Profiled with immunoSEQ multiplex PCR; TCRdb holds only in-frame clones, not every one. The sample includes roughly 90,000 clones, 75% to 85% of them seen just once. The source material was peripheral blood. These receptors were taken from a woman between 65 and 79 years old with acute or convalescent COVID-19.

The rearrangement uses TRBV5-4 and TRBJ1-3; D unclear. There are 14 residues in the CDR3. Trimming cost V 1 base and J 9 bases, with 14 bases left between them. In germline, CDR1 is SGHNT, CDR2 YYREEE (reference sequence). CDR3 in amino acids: CASSLRGDQATIYF. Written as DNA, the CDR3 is TGTGCCAGCAGCTTGAGAGGAGACCAAGCCACCATATATTTT.

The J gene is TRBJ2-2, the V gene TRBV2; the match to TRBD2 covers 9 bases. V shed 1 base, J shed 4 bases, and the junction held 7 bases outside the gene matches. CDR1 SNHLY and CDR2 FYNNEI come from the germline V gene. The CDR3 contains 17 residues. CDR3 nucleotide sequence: TGTGCCAGCAGTGAAGGGACTAGCGTATTTCTCACCGGGGAGCTGTTTTTT. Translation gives CASSEGTSVFLTGELFF.

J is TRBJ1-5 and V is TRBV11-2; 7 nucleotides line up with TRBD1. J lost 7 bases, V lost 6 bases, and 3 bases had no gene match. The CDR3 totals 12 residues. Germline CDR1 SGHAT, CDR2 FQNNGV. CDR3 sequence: CASSQGDQPQHF. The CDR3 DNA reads TGTGCCAGCAGTCAGGGGGACCAGCCCCAGCATTTT. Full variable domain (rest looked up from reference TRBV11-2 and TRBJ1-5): EAGVAQSPRYKIIEKRQSVAFWCNPISGHATLYWYQQILGQGPKLLIQFQNNGVVDDSQLPKDRFSAERLKGVDSTLKIQPAKLEDSAVYLCASSQGDQPQHFGDGTRLSIL.

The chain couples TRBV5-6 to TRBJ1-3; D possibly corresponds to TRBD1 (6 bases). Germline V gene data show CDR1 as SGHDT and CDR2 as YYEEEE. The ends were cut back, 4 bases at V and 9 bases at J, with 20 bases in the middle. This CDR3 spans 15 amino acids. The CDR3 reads CASSPGGSERGTIYF. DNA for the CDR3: TGTGCCAGCAGCCCGGGGGGCAGTGAGCGAGGCACCATATATTTT. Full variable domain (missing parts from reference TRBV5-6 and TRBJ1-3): DAGVTQSPTHLIKTRGQQVTLRCSPKSGHDTVSWYQQALGQGPQFIFQYYEEEERQRGNFPDRFSGHQFPNYSSELNVNALLLGDSALYLCASSPGGSERGTIYFGEGSWLTVV.

In DNA form, the CDR3 reads TGTGCCAGCCCTCCTCGGCTGGGGGGAGGACCTAGCACAGATACGCAGTATTTT. Amino acid sequence: CASPPRLGGGPSTDTQYF. The gene calls are TRBV28 and TRBJ2-3, with TRBD2 as a possible D gene (6 bases). Trimming removed 8 bases from V and 0 bases from J, with 24 bases in between. The CDR3 runs to 18 residues. Germline V gene sequence: CDR1 MDHEN, CDR2 SYDVKM.

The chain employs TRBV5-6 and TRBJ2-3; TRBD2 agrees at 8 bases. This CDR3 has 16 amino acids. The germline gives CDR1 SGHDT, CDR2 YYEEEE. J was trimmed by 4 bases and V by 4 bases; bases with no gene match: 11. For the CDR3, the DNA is TGTGCCAGCAGCCCCGAAGGCGGGGGGAGGTCAGATACGCAGTATTTT. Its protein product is CASSPEGGGRSDTQYF.

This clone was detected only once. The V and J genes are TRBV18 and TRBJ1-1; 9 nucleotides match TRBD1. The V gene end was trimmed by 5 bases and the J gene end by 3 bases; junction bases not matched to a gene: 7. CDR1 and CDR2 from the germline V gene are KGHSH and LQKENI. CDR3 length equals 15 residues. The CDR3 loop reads CASSRDRGIDTEAFF. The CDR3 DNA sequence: TGTGCCAGCTCAAGAGACAGGGGGATCGACACTGAAGCTTTCTTT.

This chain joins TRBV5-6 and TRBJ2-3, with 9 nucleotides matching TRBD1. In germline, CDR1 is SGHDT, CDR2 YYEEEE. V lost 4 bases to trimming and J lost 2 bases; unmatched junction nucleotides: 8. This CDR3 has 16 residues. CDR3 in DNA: TGTGCCAGCAGCCTGGGGACAGGGCTTATCACAGATACGCAGTATTTT. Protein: CASSLGTGLITDTQYF.